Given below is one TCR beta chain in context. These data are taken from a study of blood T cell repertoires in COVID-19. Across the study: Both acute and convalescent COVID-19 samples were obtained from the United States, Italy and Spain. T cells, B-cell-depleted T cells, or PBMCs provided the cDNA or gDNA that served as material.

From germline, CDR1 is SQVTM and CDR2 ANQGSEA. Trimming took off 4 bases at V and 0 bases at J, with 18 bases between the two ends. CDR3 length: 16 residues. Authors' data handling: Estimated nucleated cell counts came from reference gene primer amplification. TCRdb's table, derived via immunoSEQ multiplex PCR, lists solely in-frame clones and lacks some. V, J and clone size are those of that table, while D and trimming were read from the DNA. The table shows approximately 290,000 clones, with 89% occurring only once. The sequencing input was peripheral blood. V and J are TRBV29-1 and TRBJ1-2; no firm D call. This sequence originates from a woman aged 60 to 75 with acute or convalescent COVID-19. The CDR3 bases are TGCAGCGTTGCGGAGAGAAGCCGGCCCGCTAACTATGGCTACACCTTC. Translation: CSVAERSRPANYGYTF.